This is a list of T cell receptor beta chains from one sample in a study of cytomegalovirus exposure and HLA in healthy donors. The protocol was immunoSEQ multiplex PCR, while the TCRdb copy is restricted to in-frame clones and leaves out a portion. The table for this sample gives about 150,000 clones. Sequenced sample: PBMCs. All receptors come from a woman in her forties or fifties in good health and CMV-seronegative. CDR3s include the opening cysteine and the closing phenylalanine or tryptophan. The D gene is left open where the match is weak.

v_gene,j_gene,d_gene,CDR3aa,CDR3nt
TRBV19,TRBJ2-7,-,CASRGGAGYEQYF,TGTGCCAGTAGGGGCGGGGCTGGCTACGAGCAGTACTTC
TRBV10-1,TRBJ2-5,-,CASSTQGSQETQYF,TGCGCCAGCAGTACCCAGGGGAGCCAAGAGACCCAGTACTTC
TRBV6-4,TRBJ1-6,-,CASSLNRDLNSPLHF,TGTGCCAGCAGTCTTAACAGGGATCTTAATTCACCCCTCCACTTT
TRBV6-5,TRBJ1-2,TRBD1,CASRPKQGRLGGYTF,TGTGCCAGCAGACCGAAACAGGGGCGGTTGGGTGGCTACACCTTC
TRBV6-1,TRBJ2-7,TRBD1,CASSRQGASYEQYF,TGTGCCAGCAGCCGACAGGGGGCCAGCTACGAGCAGTACTTC
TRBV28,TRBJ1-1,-,CASSPIGGGSGNTEAFF,TGTGCCAGCAGTCCTATAGGTGGGGGCTCCGGGAACACTGAAGCTTTCTTT
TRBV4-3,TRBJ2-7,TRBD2,CASSQVGTSLVKQYF,TGCGCCAGCAGCCAAGTCGGGACTAGCCTTGTAAAGCAGTACTTC
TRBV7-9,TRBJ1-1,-,CATLRGMGYTEAFF,TGTGCCACCCTCCGGGGAATGGGGTACACTGAAGCTTTCTTT
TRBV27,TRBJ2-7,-,CASTRGAYEQYF,TGTGCCAGCACCCGGGGTGCCTACGAGCAGTACTTC
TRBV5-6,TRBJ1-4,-,CASSSTGQANEKLFF,TGTGCCAGCAGCTCCACAGGGCAGGCTAATGAAAAACTGTTTTTT
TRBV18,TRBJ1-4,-,CASSRGLVATNEKLFF,TGTGCCAGCTCCCGAGGACTTGTTGCAACTAATGAAAAACTGTTTTTT
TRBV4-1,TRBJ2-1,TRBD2,CASSQDETGLALNEQFF,TGCGCCAGCAGCCAAGATGAGACCGGACTAGCGTTAAATGAGCAGTTCTTC
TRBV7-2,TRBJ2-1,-,CASSLERRNNEQFF,TGTGCCAGCAGCTTAGAAAGGAGAAACAATGAGCAGTTCTTC
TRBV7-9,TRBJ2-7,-,CASSLALGTYSYEQYF,TGTGCCAGCAGCTTAGCGCTTGGGACATACTCCTACGAGCAGTACTTC
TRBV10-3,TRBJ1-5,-,CAISADRNNQPQHF,TGTGCCATCAGTGCCGACAGAAACAATCAGCCCCAGCATTTT
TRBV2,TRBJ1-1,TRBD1,CASIAGTGAFMNTEAFF,TGTGCCAGCATCGCCGGGACAGGCGCTTTTATGAACACTGAAGCTTTCTTT
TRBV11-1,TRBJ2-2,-,CASSFGGQAGELFF,TGTGCCAGCAGCTTCGGCGGGCAGGCCGGGGAGCTGTTTTTT
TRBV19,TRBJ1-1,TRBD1,CASSQGEMNTEAFF,TGTGCCAGTAGTCAGGGGGAAATGAACACTGAAGCTTTCTTT
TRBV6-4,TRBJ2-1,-,CASSDSLVSYNEQFF,TGTGCCAGCAGTGACTCGCTAGTATCTTACAATGAGCAGTTCTTC
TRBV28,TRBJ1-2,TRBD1,CASSLSGQILSGYTF,TGTGCCAGCAGTTTGTCGGGACAGATCCTCTCTGGCTACACCTTC
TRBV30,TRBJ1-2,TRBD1,CAWSANMGQGGGGYTF,TGTGCCTGGAGTGCAAACATGGGACAGGGGGGCGGTGGCTACACCTTC
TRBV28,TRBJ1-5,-,CASSPNQPQHF,TGTGCCAGCAGCCCTAATCAGCCCCAGCATTTT
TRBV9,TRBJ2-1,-,CASSGEGVLRDFSYNEQFF,TGTGCCAGCAGCGGGGAGGGGGTTCTCCGGGATTTCTCCTACAATGAGCAGTTCTTC
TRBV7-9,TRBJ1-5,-,CASSLGSGGKGNQPQHF,TGTGCCAGCAGCTTAGGGAGTGGGGGCAAAGGCAATCAGCCCCAGCATTTT
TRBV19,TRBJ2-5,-,CASTTSAGETQYF,TGTGCCAGTACGACGTCGGCGGGGGAGACCCAGTACTTC
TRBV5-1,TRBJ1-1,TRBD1,CASSLLGQGGTEAFF,TGCGCCAGCAGCTTGTTGGGACAGGGAGGCACTGAAGCTTTCTTT
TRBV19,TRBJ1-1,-,CASSIGGYTEAFF,TGTGCCAGTAGTATCGGGGGGTACACTGAAGCTTTCTTT
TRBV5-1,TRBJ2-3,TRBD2,CASSPGLAGTDTQYF,TGCGCCAGCAGCCCGGGACTAGCGGGCACAGATACGCAGTATTTT
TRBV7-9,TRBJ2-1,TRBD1,CASSLGQTGTDEQFF,TGTGCCAGCAGCTTAGGACAGACAGGGACGGATGAGCAGTTCTTC
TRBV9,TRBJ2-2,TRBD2,CASSVRAGANTGELFF,TGTGCCAGCAGCGTCCGAGCGGGGGCGAACACCGGGGAGCTGTTTTTT
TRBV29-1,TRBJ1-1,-,CSVPTVNTEAFF,TGCAGCGTTCCCACAGTGAACACTGAAGCTTTCTTT
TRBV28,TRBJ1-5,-,CASSLYRIGDQPQHF,TGTGCCAGCAGTTTATATCGTATAGGGGATCAGCCCCAGCATTTT
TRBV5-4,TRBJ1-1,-,CASSLARRRGLHTEAFF,TGTGCCAGCAGCTTGGCTCGTAGGCGGGGATTGCACACTGAAGCTTTCTTT
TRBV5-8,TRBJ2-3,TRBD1,CASSFRDRGRGTDTQYF,TGTGCCAGCAGCTTCCGGGACAGGGGGCGCGGCACAGATACGCAGTATTTT
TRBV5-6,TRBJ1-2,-,CASSLAGTGFSSNYGYTF,TGTGCCAGCAGCTTGGCCGGAACAGGGTTTTCCTCAAACTATGGCTACACCTTC
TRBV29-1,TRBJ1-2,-,CSVGGTESGYTF,TGCAGCGTTGGAGGGACTGAAAGTGGCTACACCTTC
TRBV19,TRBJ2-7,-,CASSIGGTGSYEQYF,TGTGCCAGTAGTATAGGGGGCACAGGTTCCTACGAGCAGTACTTC
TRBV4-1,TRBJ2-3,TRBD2,CASSQEERGGLDTQYF,TGCGCCAGCAGCCAAGAGGAGCGGGGGGGCCTCGATACGCAGTATTTT
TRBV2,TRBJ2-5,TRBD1,CASNMGQSWETQYF,TGTGCCAGCAATATGGGACAGAGCTGGGAGACCCAGTACTTC
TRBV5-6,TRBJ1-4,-,CASSLKEPNEKLFF,TGTGCCAGCAGCTTGAAGGAGCCCAATGAAAAACTGTTTTTT
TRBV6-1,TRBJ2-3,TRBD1,CASSADRVTDTQYF,TGTGCCAGCAGTGCGGACAGGGTTACAGATACGCAGTATTTT
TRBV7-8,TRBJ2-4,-,CASSPTGLLAKNIQYF,TGTGCCAGCAGCCCCACAGGATTACTAGCCAAAAACATTCAGTACTTC
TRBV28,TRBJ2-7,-,CASSLFSLRSYEQYF,TGTGCCAGCAGTTTGTTTAGCCTGAGATCCTACGAGCAGTACTTC
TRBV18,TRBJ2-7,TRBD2,CASSPGGTSGYEQYF,TGTGCCAGCTCACCGGGCGGGACTAGCGGTTACGAGCAGTACTTC
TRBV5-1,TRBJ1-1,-,CASSLYGSSGTEAFF,TGCGCCAGCAGCTTGTACGGGAGCTCCGGGACTGAAGCTTTCTTT
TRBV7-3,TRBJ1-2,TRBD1,CASSSEGADYGYTF,TGTGCCAGCAGCTCGGAGGGGGCAGACTATGGCTACACCTTC
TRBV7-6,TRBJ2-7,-,CASSLGGLSYEQYF,TGTGCCAGCAGCTTAGGGGGACTCTCCTACGAGCAGTACTTC